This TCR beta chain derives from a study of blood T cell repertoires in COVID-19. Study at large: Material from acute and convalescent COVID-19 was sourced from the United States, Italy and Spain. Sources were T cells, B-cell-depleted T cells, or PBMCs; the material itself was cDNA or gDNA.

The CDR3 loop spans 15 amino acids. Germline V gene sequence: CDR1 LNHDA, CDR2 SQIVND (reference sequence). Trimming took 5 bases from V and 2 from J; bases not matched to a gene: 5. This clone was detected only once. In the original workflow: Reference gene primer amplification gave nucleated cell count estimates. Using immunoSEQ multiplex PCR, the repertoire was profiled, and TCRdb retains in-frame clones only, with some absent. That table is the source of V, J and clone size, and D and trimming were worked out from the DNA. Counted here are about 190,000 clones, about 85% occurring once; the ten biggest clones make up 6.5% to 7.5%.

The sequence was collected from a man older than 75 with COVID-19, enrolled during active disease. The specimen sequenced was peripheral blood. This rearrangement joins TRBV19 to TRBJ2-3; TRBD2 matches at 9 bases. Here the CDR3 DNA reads TGTGCCAGTAGTCGACTAGCGGCCTCCACAGATACGCAGTATTTT. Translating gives CASSRLAASTDTQYF.